This T cell receptor beta chain comes out of a study of T cell changes during pregnancy in multiple sclerosis. Here immunoSEQ multiplex PCR was the method, and the copy in TCRdb shows in-frame clones only, minus some. The sample lists some 77,000 clones, more than 90% occurring once. Specimen: CD4+ T cells from peripheral blood mononuclear cells, collected before pregnancy. The clonotype was recovered from a female donor with multiple sclerosis, enrolled in a pregnancy study.

The CDR3 nucleotides are TGTGCCAACCCAATCCGGGACAGGAAGACCTACGAGCAGTACTTC. This gives the protein CANPIRDRKTYEQYF. The rearrangement uses TRBV19 and TRBJ2-7; 8 positions match TRBD1. Germline-derived CDR1 and CDR2 are LNHDA and SQIVND (reference sequence). V was pared by 10 bases and J by 2 bases, with 13 bases of the junction left unmatched. The CDR3 extends over 15 amino acids.